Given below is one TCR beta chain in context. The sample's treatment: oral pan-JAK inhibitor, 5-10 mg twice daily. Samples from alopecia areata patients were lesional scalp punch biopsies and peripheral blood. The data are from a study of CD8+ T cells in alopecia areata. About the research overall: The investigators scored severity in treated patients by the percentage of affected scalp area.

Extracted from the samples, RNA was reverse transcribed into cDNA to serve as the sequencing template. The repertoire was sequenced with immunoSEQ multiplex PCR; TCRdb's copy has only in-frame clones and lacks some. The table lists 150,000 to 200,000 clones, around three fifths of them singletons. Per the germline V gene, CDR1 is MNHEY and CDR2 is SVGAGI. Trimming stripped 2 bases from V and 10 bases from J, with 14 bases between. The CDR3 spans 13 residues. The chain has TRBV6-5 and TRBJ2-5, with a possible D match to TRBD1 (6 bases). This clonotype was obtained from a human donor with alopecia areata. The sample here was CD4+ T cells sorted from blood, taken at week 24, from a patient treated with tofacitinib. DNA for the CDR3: TGTGCCAGCAGTTACAAAGGTCTAGGGGGCCAGTACTTC. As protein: CASSYKGLGGQYF.